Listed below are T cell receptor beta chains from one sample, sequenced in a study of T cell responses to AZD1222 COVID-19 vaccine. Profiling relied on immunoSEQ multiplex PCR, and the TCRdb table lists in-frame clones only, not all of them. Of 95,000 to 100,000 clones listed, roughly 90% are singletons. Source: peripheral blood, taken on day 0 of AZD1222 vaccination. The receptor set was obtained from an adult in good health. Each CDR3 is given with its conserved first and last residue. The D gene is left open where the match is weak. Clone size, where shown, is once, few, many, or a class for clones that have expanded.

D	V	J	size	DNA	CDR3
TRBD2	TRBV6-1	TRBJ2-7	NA	TGTGCCAGCAGTGAAGTAGCGGGAGGGCACTACGAGCAGTACTTC	CASSEVAGGHYEQYF
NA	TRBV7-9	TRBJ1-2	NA	TGTGCCAGCAGCTTACGGGGCAACTATGGCTACACCTTC	CASSLRGNYGYTF
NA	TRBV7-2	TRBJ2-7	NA	TGTGCCAGCAGCTCAGAGCGGGTCGTGCAGTACTTC	CASSSERVVQYF
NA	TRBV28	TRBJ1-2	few	TGTGCCATTGATCCGGGTCTAAGGGATGGCTACACCTTC	CAIDPGLRDGYTF
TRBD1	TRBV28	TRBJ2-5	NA	TGTGCCAGCAGTTTATCCGGGACAGGGTTAGAGACCCAGTACTTC	CASSLSGTGLETQYF
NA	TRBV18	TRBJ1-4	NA	TGTGCCAGCTCACCCTCGCGTGCAGGGGTAGAAAAACTGTTTTTT	CASSPSRAGVEKLFF
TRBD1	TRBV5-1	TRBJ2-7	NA	TGCGCCAGCAGCCTATGGACAGGGAGCTCCTACGAGCAGTACTTC	CASSLWTGSSYEQYF
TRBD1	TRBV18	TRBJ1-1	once	TGTGCCAGCTCACCCCGACAGGGGGCGAACATGAACACTGAAGCTTTCTTT	CASSPRQGANMNTEAFF
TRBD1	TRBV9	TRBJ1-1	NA	TGTGCCAGCAGCGTAGGGCCAGGGGGTGGGAGGACTGAAGCTTTCTTT	CASSVGPGGGRTEAFF
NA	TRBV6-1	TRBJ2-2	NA	TGTGCCAGCAGTGAAGCGCTAGGGTTCGGCGGGGTTAACACCGGGGAGCTGTTTTTT	CASSEALGFGGVNTGELFF
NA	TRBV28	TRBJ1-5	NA	TGTGCCAGCAGCCTGTCAGGGGCGGATCAGCCCCAGCATTTT	CASSLSGADQPQHF
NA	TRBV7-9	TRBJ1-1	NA	TGTGCCAGCAGCCCGGGGCCGCCGGGGGGTGAAGCTTTCTTT	CASSPGPPGGEAFF
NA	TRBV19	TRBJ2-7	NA	TGTGCCAGTAGTTTGTGGGACAACTCCTACGAGCAGTACTTC	CASSLWDNSYEQYF
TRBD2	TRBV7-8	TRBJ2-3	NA	TGTGCCAGTTCTAGCGGGAGAATGGACACGCAGTATTTT	CASSSGRMDTQYF
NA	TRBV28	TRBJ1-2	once	TGTGCCAGCGGAACCGGGACCTTCTATGGCTACACCTTC	CASGTGTFYGYTF
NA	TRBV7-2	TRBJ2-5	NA	TGTGCCAGCAGCCTCTATGTTTCTGCTCAAGAGACCCAGTACTTC	CASSLYVSAQETQYF
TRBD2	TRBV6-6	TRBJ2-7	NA	TGTGCCAGCAGTCCACGCGGCCGGACTAGCGGGAGGGCCAAATTAACCTACGAGCAGTACTTC	CASSPRGRTSGRAKLTYEQYF
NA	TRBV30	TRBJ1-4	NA	TGTGCCTGGAGGGACAAACAACCGGACGCAACTAATGAAAAACTGTTTTTT	CAWRDKQPDATNEKLFF
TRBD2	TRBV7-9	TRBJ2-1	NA	TGTGCCACCGGACTAGCGGGAGTTATGAATGAGCAGTTCTTC	CATGLAGVMNEQFF
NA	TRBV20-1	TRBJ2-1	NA	TGCAGTGCTAGTGGACTACCAGGCATCAATGAGCAGTTCTTC	CSASGLPGINEQFF
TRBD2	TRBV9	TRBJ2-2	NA	TGTGCCAGCAGCGTAGGGGTTAGCGGGAGCTCGGTCCCTGGCGGGGAGCTGTTTTTT	CASSVGVSGSSVPGGELFF
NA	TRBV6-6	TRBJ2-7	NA	TGTGCCAGCAGTTACGGGCTAGGCAACCCCTACGAGCAGTACTTC	CASSYGLGNPYEQYF
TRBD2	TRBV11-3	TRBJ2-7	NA	TGTGCCAGCAGCCCCGTGGGGCGGGAGGAATACTTC	CASSPVGREEYF
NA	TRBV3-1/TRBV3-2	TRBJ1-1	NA	TGTGCCAGCACCTCCGGGACTGAAGCTTTCTTT	CASTSGTEAFF
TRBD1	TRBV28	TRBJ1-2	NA	TGTGCCAGCAGTTTTGGCCTGGACAGGACGCGCGGCTACACCTTC	CASSFGLDRTRGYTF
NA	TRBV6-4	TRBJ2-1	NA	TGTGCCAGCAGTCCCGGGCATCTAGGAGTCAATGAGCAGTTCTTC	CASSPGHLGVNEQFF
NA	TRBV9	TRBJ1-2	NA	TGTGCCAGCAGCTCCAAAACGGGCGTGGATGGCTACACCTTC	CASSSKTGVDGYTF
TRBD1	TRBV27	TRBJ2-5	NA	TGTGCCAGCAGTCGAACGGACAGGGCTATAGGCGAGACCCAGTACTTC	CASSRTDRAIGETQYF
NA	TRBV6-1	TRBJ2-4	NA	TGTGCCAGCAGTGCGACAGGAAACGTTGCCAAAAACATTCAGTACTTC	CASSATGNVAKNIQYF
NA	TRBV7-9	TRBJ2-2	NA	TGTGCCAGCAGCTTAGTTCACGGGGAGCTGTTTTTT	CASSLVHGELFF
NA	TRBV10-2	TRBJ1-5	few	TGCGCCACCCAGGCGCTCCCCAATCAGCCCCAGCATTTT	CATQALPNQPQHF
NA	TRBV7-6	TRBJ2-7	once	TGTGCCAGCAGCCGGGGCCCAGCAGGGAGCGAGCAGTACTTC	CASSRGPAGSEQYF
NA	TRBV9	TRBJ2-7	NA	TGTGCCAGCAGCGTAGGTTCTGGGCCCCTCGATGAGCAGTACTTC	CASSVGSGPLDEQYF
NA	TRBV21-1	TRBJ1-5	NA	TGTGCCAGCAGCGGAGGCGGAGGACAGGGGGATCAGCCCCAGCATTTT	CASSGGGGQGDQPQHF
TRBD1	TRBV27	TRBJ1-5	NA	TGTGCCAGCAGTTTCTGGGGACAGGGAGGTCAGCCCCAGCATTTT	CASSFWGQGGQPQHF
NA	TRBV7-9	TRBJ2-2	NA	TGTGCCAGCAGCTTAGAAGGGGCCGGGGAGCTGTTTTTT	CASSLEGAGELFF
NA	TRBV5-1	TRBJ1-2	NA	TGCGCCAGCAGCCGTGACAGTACTAACTATGGCTACACCTTC	CASSRDSTNYGYTF
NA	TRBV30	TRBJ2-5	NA	TGTGCCTGGACGGGGGCCCAAGAGACCCAGTACTTC	CAWTGAQETQYF
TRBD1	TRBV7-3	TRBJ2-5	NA	TGTGCCAGCAGCTTGGGGACAGGGTGGGAGACCCAGTACTTC	CASSLGTGWETQYF
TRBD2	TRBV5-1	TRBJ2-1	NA	TGCGCCAGCAGCGGCCCGGGGGGGACGAATGAGCAGTTCTTC	CASSGPGGTNEQFF
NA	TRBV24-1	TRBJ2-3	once	TGTGCCACCAGTGATTTGTCAGATACGCAGTATTTT	CATSDLSDTQYF
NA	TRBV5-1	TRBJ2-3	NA	TGCGCCAGCAGCGGGACCCGCACAGATACGCAGTATTTT	CASSGTRTDTQYF
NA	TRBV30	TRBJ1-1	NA	TGTGCCTGGAGTTCCCAGGGGAACACTGAAGCTTTCTTT	CAWSSQGNTEAFF
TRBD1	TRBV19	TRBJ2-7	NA	TGTGCCAGTAGTGGAAGACAGGGCTCCTACGAGCAGTACTTC	CASSGRQGSYEQYF
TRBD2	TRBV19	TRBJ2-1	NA	TGTGCCAGTAAGTTGGCGGGAGAGGTTTACAATGAGCAGTTCTTC	CASKLAGEVYNEQFF
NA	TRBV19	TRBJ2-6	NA	TGTGCCAGTAGGCTCTACGGTGACGCTGGGGCCAACGTCCTGACTTTC	CASRLYGDAGANVLTF
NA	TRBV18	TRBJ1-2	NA	TGTGCCAGCTCACCAAACGACTCACCTCCTAACTATGGCTACACCTTC	CASSPNDSPPNYGYTF
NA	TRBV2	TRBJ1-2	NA	TGTGCCAGCAGAACAGGGCTACGAGTTCCTGGCTACACCTTC	CASRTGLRVPGYTF
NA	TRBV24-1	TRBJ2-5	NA	TGTGCCACCAGTGATTTTTGGCAGGGAAGAGAGACCCAGTACTTC	CATSDFWQGRETQYF
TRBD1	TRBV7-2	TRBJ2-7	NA	TGTGCCAGCAGTTCTGACAGGGGCGAGCAGTACTTC	CASSSDRGEQYF
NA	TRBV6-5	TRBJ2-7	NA	TGTGCCAGCACCGATCCAAGGGGCTACGAGCAGTACTTC	CASTDPRGYEQYF
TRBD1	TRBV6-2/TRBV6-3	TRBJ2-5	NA	TGTGCCAGCAGTACGCCGGGACAGGGGCTCCCGGAGACCCAGTACTTC	CASSTPGQGLPETQYF
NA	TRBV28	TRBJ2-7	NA	TGTGCCAGCAGTTTACGGCACTATTCCTACGAGCAGTACTTC	CASSLRHYSYEQYF